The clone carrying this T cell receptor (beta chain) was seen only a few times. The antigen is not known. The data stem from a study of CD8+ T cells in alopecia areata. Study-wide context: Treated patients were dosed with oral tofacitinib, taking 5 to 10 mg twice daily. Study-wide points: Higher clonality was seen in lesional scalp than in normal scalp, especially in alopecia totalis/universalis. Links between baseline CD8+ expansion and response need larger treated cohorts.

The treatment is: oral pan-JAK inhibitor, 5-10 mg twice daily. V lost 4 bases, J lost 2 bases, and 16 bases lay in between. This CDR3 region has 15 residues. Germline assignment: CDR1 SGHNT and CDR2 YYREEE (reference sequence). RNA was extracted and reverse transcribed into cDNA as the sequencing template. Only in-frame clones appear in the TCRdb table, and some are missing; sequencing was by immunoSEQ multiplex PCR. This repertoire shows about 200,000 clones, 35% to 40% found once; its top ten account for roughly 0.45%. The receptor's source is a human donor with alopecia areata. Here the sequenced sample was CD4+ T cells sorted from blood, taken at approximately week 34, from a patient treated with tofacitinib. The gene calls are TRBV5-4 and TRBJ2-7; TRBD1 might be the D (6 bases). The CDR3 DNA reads TGTGCCAGCAGCGTTATAGGACAGTTGACCTACGAGCAGTACTTC. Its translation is CASSVIGQLTYEQYF.